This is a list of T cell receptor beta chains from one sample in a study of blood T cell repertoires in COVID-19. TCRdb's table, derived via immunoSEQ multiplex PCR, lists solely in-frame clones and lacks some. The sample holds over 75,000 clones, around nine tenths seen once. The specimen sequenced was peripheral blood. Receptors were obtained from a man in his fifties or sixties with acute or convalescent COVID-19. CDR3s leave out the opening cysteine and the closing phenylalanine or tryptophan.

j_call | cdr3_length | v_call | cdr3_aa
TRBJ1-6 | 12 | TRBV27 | ASRTADRFSPLH
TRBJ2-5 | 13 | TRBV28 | ASSSGRRVGETQY
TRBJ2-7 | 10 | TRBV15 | ATSRDKGRGN
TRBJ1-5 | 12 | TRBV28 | ASCRDRGDQPQH
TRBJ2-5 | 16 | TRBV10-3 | AISGTGTGGPQDVTQY
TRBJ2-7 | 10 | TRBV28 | ASSGDTYEQY
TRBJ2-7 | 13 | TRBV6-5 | ASTRPGTAHYEQY
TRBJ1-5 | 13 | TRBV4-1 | ASSQYGGSNQPQH
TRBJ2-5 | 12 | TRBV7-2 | ASSLSIGQETQY
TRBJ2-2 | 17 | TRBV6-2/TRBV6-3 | ASSYSGPSGRSNTGELF
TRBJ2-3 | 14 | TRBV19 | ASSIRTSGELDTQY
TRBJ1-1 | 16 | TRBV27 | ASSTGQGRLYGNTEAF
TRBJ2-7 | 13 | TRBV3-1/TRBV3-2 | ASSQLAGGTYEQY
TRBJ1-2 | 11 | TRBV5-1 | ASSPSQGFGYT
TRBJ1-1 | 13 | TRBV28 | ASSLELGENTEAF
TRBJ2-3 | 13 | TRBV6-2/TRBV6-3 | ASSYPRLGTDTQY
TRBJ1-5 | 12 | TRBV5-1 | ASSPDSSNQPQH
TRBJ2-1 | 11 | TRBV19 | ASSGDSYNEQF
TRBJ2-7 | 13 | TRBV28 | ASRNSGSKAYEQY
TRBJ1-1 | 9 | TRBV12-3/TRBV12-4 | ASRSVSGAF
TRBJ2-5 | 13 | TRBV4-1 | ASSQRGLAEETQY
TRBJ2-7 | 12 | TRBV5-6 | ASSLAYAGDEQY
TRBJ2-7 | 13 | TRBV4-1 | ASSQGGRFPYEQY
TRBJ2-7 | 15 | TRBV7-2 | ASSSQEGQGGFYEQY
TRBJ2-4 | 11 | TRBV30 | AWSPWTGVAQY
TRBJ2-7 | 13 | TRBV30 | AWSERLAGVYEQY
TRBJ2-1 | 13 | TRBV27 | ASRPNRESGNEQF
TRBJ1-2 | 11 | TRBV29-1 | SVEDRQLPGYT
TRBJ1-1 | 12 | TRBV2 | ASVSPGSNSEAF
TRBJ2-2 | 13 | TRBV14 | ASSQVVGSTGELF
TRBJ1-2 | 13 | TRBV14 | ASSQDGTGNYGYT
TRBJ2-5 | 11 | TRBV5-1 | ASSFERGETQY
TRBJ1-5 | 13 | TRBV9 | ASSVNNRGNQPQH
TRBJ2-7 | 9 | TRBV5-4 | ASSLVDEQY
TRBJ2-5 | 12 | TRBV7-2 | ASSSLAVQETQY
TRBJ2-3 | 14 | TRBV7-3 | ASSQGTSGITDTQY
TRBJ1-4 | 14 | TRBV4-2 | ASSQEPTGGSEKLF
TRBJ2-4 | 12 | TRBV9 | ASSVGARENIQY
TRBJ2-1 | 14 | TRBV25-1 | ASSLNRGGGLNEQF
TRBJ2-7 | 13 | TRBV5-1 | ASSHGTSGSHEQY
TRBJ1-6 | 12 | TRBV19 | ASAPGPYNSPLH
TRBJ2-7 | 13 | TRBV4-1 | ASSQDASGFYEQY
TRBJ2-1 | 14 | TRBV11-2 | ASSPRGSGTNNEQF
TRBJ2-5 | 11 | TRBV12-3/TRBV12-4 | ASTLAGEETQY
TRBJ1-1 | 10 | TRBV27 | ASLGVNTEAF
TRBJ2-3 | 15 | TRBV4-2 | ASSQAPGVASTDTQY
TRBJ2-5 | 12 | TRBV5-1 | ASSLQGIDETQY
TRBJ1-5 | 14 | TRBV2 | ASSATILSGNQPQH
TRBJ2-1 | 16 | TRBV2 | ASSEPPSGSHPYNEQF
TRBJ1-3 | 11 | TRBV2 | ASRGASGNTIY
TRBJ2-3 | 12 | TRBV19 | ASSWGLAADTQY
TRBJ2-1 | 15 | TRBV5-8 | ASSLALSGRSYNEQF
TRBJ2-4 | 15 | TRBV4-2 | ASSPRQGSGSENIQY
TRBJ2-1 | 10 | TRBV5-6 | ASTREGTEQF
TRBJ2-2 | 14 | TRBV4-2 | ASSQDRTPAAGELF
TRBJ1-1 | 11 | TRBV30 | AWRGQGNTEAF
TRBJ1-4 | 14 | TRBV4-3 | ASSQDEGQANEKLF
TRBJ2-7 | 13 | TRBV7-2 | ASSQKGAEAYEQY